The text below deals with one T cell receptor beta chain. Its antigen is as yet unknown. The study drew its donors from healthy HIV-negative adults without recent acute infections or vaccinations. This specimen belongs to a study of shared clonotypes between healthy human individuals. Broader study findings: The expectation was that sequencing depth would affect clonotype sharing among donors.

Germline V CDR1 and CDR2: SGHAT, FQNNGV. V lost 1 base to trimming and J lost 3 bases, with 6 bases between them. The CDR3 contains 13 residues. The authors' processing: Sequence data from immunoSEQ were junction-only and lacked quality scores; consequently, filtering differed. This table comes from immunoSEQ multiplex PCR, and its TCRdb copy is limited to in-frame clones, with some not included. For V, J and clone size, that table is used; D and trimming come from the DNA. In the table there are more than 900,000 clones, 78% of which are singletons. This chain connects TRBV11-2 to TRBJ1-2; no definite D call. Sequencing used memory CD4+ T cells from PBMCs. Subset denoted: CD45RA-negative fraction. The TCR sequence derives from a man younger than 30 in good health. Some clones in this sample may be carry-over from other donors' samples. The CDR3 here is CASSLVADYGYTF. CDR3 DNA sequence: TGTGCCAGCAGCTTAGTGGCGGACTATGGCTACACCTTC.